This T cell receptor (beta chain) was retrieved from a study of CD8+ T cells in alopecia areata. Study overall: The tofacitinib course ran for 6 to 18 months and was followed by 6 months off drug.

The CDR3 loop spans 12 amino acids. CDR1 GTSNPN and CDR2 SVGIG come from the germline V gene (reference sequence). The V segment lost 4 bases and the J segment 9 bases; nucleotides outside the gene matches: 5. Investigators isolated RNA and reverse transcribed it into cDNA to act as the sequencing template. Method: immunoSEQ multiplex PCR; TCRdb's copy keeps in-frame clones and lacks some. The sample lists about 210,000 clones; around two fifths were seen once. This clone was observed once. The sample's treatment: oral pan-JAK inhibitor, 5-10 mg twice daily. The sequencing used CD4+ T cells sorted from blood, collected between weeks 36 and 40, from a patient treated with tofacitinib. The TCR originated in a human donor with alopecia areata. The chain carries TRBV30 and TRBJ2-4; 8 nucleotides agree with TRBD2. CDR3 in DNA: TGTGCCTGGACTCTAGCGGGCGGCATTCAGTACTTC. Translating gives CAWTLAGGIQYF.